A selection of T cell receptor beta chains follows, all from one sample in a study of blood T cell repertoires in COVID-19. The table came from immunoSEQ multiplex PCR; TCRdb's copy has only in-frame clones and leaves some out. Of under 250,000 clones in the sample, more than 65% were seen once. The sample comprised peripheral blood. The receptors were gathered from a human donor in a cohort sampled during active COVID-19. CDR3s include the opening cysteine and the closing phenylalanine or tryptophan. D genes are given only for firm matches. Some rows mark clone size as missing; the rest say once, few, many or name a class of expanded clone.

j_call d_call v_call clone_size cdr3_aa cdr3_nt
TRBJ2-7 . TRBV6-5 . CASTPTHGPAYEQYF TGTGCCAGCACCCCTACCCATGGGCCGGCCTACGAGCAGTACTTC
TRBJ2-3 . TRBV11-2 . CASSLRRGGGTDTQYF TGTGCCAGCAGCTTACGGCGGGGAGGTGGCACAGATACGCAGTATTTT
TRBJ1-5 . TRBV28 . CASSSPTGTRIRNNQPQHF TGTGCCAGCAGCTCCCCCACCGGGACACGGATAAGAAACAATCAGCCCCAGCATTTT
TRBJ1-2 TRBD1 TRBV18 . CASTGTGVANYGYTF TGTGCCAGCACCGGGACAGGGGTCGCTAACTATGGCTACACCTTC
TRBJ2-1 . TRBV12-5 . CASGLVPRFGNEQFF TGTGCTAGTGGTTTGGTCCCTAGGTTCGGCAATGAGCAGTTCTTC
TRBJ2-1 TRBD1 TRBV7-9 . CASSRTTGAYNEQFF TGTGCCAGCAGCCGGACGACAGGGGCCTACAATGAGCAGTTCTTC
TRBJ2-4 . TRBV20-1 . CSASFPPKNIQYF TGCAGTGCTAGTTTTCCTCCCAAAAACATTCAGTACTTC
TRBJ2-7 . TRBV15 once CATSSTREPSSYEQYF TGTGCCACCAGCAGTACCCGGGAACCCAGCTCCTACGAGCAGTACTTC
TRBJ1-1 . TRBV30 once CAWRTSPGRTEAFF TGTGCCTGGAGGACGTCCCCAGGCAGGACTGAAGCTTTCTTT
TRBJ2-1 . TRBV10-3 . CAISWTNYNEQFF TGTGCCATCAGCTGGACTAATTACAATGAGCAGTTCTTC
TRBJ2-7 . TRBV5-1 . CASSAGGSYEQYF TGCGCCAGCAGCGCCGGGGGCTCCTACGAGCAGTACTTC
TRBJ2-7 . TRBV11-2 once CASSRYRAHSYEQYF TGTGCCAGCAGCAGATACAGGGCACACTCCTACGAGCAGTACTTC
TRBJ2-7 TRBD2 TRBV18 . CASSPVGLAGEQYF TGTGCCAGCTCACCCGTGGGACTAGCGGGGGAGCAGTACTTC
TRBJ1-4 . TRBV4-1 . CASSQVVRGGEKLFF TGCGCCAGCAGCCAAGTTGTGCGGGGAGGGGAAAAACTGTTTTTT
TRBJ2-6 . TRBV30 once CAWSDPYSGANVLTF TGTGCCTGGAGTGATCCCTACTCTGGGGCCAACGTCCTGACTTTC
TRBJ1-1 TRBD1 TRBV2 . CASSGQGKVEAFF TGTGCCAGCAGTGGACAGGGGAAGGTTGAAGCTTTCTTT
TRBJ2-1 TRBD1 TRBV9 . CASSVRARDRRVSDIGNEQFF TGTGCCAGCAGCGTGAGGGCCCGGGACAGAAGGGTATCGGACATTGGCAATGAGCAGTTCTTC
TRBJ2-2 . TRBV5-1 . CASSLGQNTGELFF TGCGCCAGCAGCCTCGGACAGAACACCGGGGAGCTGTTTTTT
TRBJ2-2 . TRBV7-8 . CASSSSGINTGELFF TGTGCCAGCAGCTCTTCGGGGATTAACACCGGGGAGCTGTTTTTT
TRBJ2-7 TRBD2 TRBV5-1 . CASSNLAGGPYEQYF TGCGCCAGCAGTAACCTAGCGGGAGGGCCCTACGAGCAGTACTTC
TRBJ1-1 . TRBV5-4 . CASSLAIHKNTEAFF TGTGCCAGCAGCTTGGCCATACACAAGAACACTGAAGCTTTCTTT
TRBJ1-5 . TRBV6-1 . CASSDQGLGNQPQHF TGTGCCAGCAGTGATCAGGGGTTGGGCAATCAGCCCCAGCATTTT
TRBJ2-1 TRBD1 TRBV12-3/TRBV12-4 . CASTPTGDEQFF TGTGCCAGCACCCCAACAGGGGATGAGCAGTTCTTC
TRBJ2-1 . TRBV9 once CASSSTGTVYNEQFF TGTGCCAGCAGCTCCACCGGGACTGTATACAATGAGCAGTTCTTC
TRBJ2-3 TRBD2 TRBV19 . CASSIDALAGYTDTQYF TGTGCCAGTAGTATAGATGCCCTAGCGGGATACACAGATACGCAGTATTTT
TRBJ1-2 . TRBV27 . CASRPQGYPSGYTF TGTGCCAGCAGACCGCAGGGTTACCCTTCTGGCTACACCTTC
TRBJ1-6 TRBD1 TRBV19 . CATQSWQGANSPLHF TGTGCCACCCAGTCCTGGCAGGGGGCTAATTCACCCCTCCACTTT
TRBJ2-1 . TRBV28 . CASSFPERRHEQFF TGTGCCAGCAGTTTCCCGGAGCGAAGGCATGAGCAGTTCTTC
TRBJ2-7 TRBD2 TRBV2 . CASSERLAGVRKYF TGTGCCAGCAGTGAACGTCTAGCGGGAGTTAGGAAGTACTTC
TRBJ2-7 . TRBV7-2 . CASSSPFYGYEQYF TGTGCCAGCAGCTCCCCGTTTTACGGCTACGAGCAGTACTTC
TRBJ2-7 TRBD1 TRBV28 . CASSSSGTGGYEQYF TGTGCCAGCAGTTCCTCCGGGACAGGGGGATACGAGCAGTACTTC
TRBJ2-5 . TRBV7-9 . CASSLRQAQETQYF TGTGCCAGCAGCTTAAGGCAGGCGCAAGAGACCCAGTACTTC
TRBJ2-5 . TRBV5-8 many CASSFRTTGSKETQYF TGTGCCAGCAGCTTCCGGACGACAGGCAGCAAAGAGACCCAGTACTTC
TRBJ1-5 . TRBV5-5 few CASSLERGWPQHF TGTGCCAGCAGCTTGGAGAGGGGGTGGCCCCAGCATTTT
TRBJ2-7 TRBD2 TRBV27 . CASSSPLAGAREQYF TGTGCCAGCAGTTCTCCACTAGCGGGAGCTCGTGAGCAGTACTTC
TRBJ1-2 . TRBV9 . CASSVAERGFNPTNYGYTF TGTGCCAGCAGCGTAGCCGAGAGGGGGTTTAACCCAACGAACTATGGCTACACCTTC
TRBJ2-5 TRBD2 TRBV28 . CASSPPGLQETQYF TGTGCCAGCAGTCCGCCGGGACTACAAGAGACCCAGTACTTC
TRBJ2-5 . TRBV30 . CAWNLGSKKTQYF TGTGCCTGGAATTTGGGCAGCAAAAAGACCCAGTACTTC
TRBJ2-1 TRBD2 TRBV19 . CASSTLADYLNEQFF TGTGCCAGTAGTACACTAGCGGATTATCTCAATGAGCAGTTCTTC
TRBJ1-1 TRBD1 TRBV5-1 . CASSLDGQGNTEAFF TGCGCCAGCAGCTTGGACGGACAGGGGAACACTGAAGCTTTCTTT
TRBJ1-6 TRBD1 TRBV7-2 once CASIKDRRDSPLHF TGTGCCAGCATCAAGGACAGGAGGGATTCACCCCTCCACTTT
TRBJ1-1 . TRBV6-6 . CASSPPSGHTEAFF TGTGCCAGCAGTCCCCCCTCAGGGCACACTGAAGCTTTCTTT
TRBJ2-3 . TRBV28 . CASTAQVQLTDTQYF TGTGCCAGCACGGCACAGGTCCAACTCACAGATACGCAGTATTTT
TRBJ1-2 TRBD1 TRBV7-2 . CASSLFTGTGRYGYTF TGTGCCAGCAGCTTATTTACCGGGACAGGGAGATATGGCTACACCTTC
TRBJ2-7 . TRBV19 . CASSTPRTTYEQYF TGTGCCAGTAGTACCCCCAGGACAACCTACGAGCAGTACTTC
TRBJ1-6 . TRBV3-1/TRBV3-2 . CASTQLGGDSPLHF TGTGCCAGCACCCAGTTGGGGGGTGATTCACCCCTCCACTTT